Listed below are T cell receptor beta chains from one sample, sequenced in a study of blood T cell repertoires in COVID-19. Some clones are missing from TCRdb's copy, which holds only in-frame ones; the method was immunoSEQ multiplex PCR. The table has approximately 220,000 clones, roughly four fifths seen once; the top ten hold 4.7%. The specimen was peripheral blood. Receptors were obtained from a woman aged 65 to 85 with acute or convalescent COVID-19. The CDR3 runs from the conserved cysteine through the conserved F or W. A D gene is named only where the DNA matches it firmly. Clone size appears in some rows only: once, few, many, or a class for an expanded clone.

V: TRBV4-3; D: -; J: TRBJ1-5; size: -; CDR3: CASSQVTGSNQPQHF; DNA: TGCGCCAGCAGCCAGGTCACAGGGAGCAATCAGCCCCAGCATTTT
V: TRBV5-5; D: -; J: TRBJ1-3; size: -; CDR3: CASSLERISGNTIYF; DNA: TGTGCCAGCAGCTTGGAGAGGATTTCTGGAAACACCATATATTTT
V: TRBV27; D: TRBD2; J: TRBJ2-1; size: once; CDR3: CASSLRMGASGVRGNEQFF; DNA: TGTGCCAGCAGTTTAAGGATGGGAGCTAGCGGGGTGAGGGGCAATGAGCAGTTCTTC
V: TRBV7-2; D: -; J: TRBJ1-1; size: few; CDR3: CASSPLNPRINTEAFF; DNA: TGTGCCAGCAGCCCTCTAAACCCCCGAATAAACACTGAAGCTTTCTTT
V: TRBV27; D: -; J: TRBJ2-5; size: -; CDR3: CASSPSREWETQYF; DNA: TGTGCCAGCAGTCCCAGCCGGGAGTGGGAGACCCAGTACTTC
V: TRBV13; D: TRBD2; J: TRBJ2-7; size: -; CDR3: CASSLGLREGEQYF; DNA: TGTGCCAGCAGCTTAGGCCTGCGGGAGGGCGAGCAGTACTTC
V: TRBV18; D: -; J: TRBJ1-4; size: -; CDR3: CASSHGEEEKLFF; DNA: TGTGCCAGCTCACATGGTGAGGAAGAAAAACTGTTTTTT
V: TRBV7-2; D: -; J: TRBJ1-2; size: -; CDR3: CASSSDTYYGYTF; DNA: TGTGCCAGCAGCTCGGACACCTACTATGGCTACACCTTC
V: TRBV19; D: TRBD1; J: TRBJ1-5; size: -; CDR3: CASSIHTGGAGQPQHF; DNA: TGTGCCAGTAGTATACATACAGGGGGAGCGGGTCAGCCCCAGCATTTT
V: TRBV9; D: -; J: TRBJ1-6; size: -; CDR3: CASSVAPGVGNSPLHF; DNA: TGTGCCAGCAGCGTAGCCCCCGGGGTAGGTAATTCACCCCTCCACTTT
V: TRBV7-9; D: -; J: TRBJ1-1; size: -; CDR3: CASSLSFVNTEAFF; DNA: TGTGCCAGCAGCTTAAGCTTCGTGAACACTGAAGCTTTCTTT
V: TRBV27; D: TRBD1; J: TRBJ1-2; size: -; CDR3: CASSATGIAYGYTF; DNA: TGTGCCAGCAGTGCGACAGGGATTGCCTATGGCTACACCTTC
V: TRBV9; D: TRBD1; J: TRBJ2-5; size: -; CDR3: CASSTPRTGTGETQYF; DNA: TGTGCCAGCAGCACCCCTAGGACAGGGACGGGTGAGACCCAGTACTTC
V: TRBV4-3; D: TRBD1; J: TRBJ1-6; size: -; CDR3: CASSQDLRQGNSPLHF; DNA: TGCGCCAGCAGCCAAGATCTCCGACAGGGTAATTCACCCCTCCACTTT
V: TRBV29-1; D: -; J: TRBJ1-1; size: -; CDR3: CSVGTYTEAFF; DNA: TGCAGCGTTGGGACATACACTGAAGCTTTCTTT
V: TRBV10-3; D: TRBD2; J: TRBJ2-3; size: -; CDR3: CAIRLAGGNTDTQYF; DNA: TGTGCCATCAGACTAGCGGGGGGGAACACAGATACGCAGTATTTT
V: TRBV6-6; D: -; J: TRBJ2-2; size: -; CDR3: CASSGLGFTGELFF; DNA: TGTGCCAGCAGTGGACTTGGATTCACCGGGGAGCTGTTTTTT
V: TRBV5-6; D: TRBD2; J: TRBJ2-7; size: -; CDR3: CASSGAGVYEQYF; DNA: TGTGCCAGCAGCGGGGCGGGGGTCTACGAGCAGTACTTC
V: TRBV6-5; D: -; J: TRBJ1-2; size: -; CDR3: CASTYREEGYGYTF; DNA: TGTGCCAGTACTTATAGGGAGGAGGGCTATGGCTACACCTTC
V: TRBV6-5; D: -; J: TRBJ2-7; size: -; CDR3: CASSPRTLGWQYF; DNA: TGTGCCAGCAGTCCTAGGACATTAGGTTGGCAGTACTTC
V: TRBV7-2; D: TRBD1; J: TRBJ1-2; size: once; CDR3: CASSLAGTGVFSGYTF; DNA: TGTGCCAGCAGCTTAGCGGGGACAGGGGTATTTAGTGGCTACACCTTC
V: TRBV19; D: -; J: TRBJ2-3; size: -; CDR3: CASSMEGKRGDTQYF; DNA: TGTGCCAGTAGTATGGAGGGGAAGAGGGGAGATACGCAGTATTTT
V: TRBV2; D: -; J: TRBJ1-1; size: -; CDR3: CASSQTGLAASNTEAFF; DNA: TGTGCCAGCAGTCAAACCGGGCTAGCGGCGTCTAACACTGAAGCTTTCTTT
V: TRBV7-2; D: TRBD2; J: TRBJ2-1; size: -; CDR3: CASSLGGGPSYNEQFF; DNA: TGTGCCAGCAGCTTAGGGGGGGGACCCTCCTACAATGAGCAGTTCTTC
V: TRBV11-2; D: -; J: TRBJ2-7; size: -; CDR3: CASSLAGDLGYEQYF; DNA: TGTGCCAGCAGTCTTGCCGGGGATCTCGGCTACGAGCAGTACTTC
V: TRBV7-9; D: TRBD1; J: TRBJ2-7; size: few; CDR3: CASSLAPGTAYEQYF; DNA: TGTGCCAGCAGCTTAGCGCCTGGGACAGCTTACGAGCAGTACTTC
V: TRBV5-1; D: TRBD2; J: TRBJ2-1; size: -; CDR3: CASSLVAGVEQFF; DNA: TGCGCCAGCAGCTTGGTAGCGGGGGTTGAGCAGTTCTTC
V: TRBV2; D: -; J: TRBJ1-1; size: -; CDR3: CASSEVGGWTEAFF; DNA: TGTGCCAGCAGTGAGGTCGGGGGTTGGACTGAAGCTTTCTTT
V: TRBV4-3; D: -; J: TRBJ1-1; size: -; CDR3: CASSRWAGGHSTEAFF; DNA: TGCGCCAGCAGCCGGTGGGCGGGGGGGCATTCGACTGAAGCTTTCTTT
V: TRBV7-8; D: -; J: TRBJ2-3; size: few; CDR3: CACRGAGTDTQYF; DNA: TGTGCCTGCCGGGGGGCAGGTACAGATACGCAGTATTTT
V: TRBV5-1; D: TRBD1; J: TRBJ1-5; size: -; CDR3: CASSLGQGDQPQHF; DNA: TGCGCCAGCAGCTTGGGACAGGGGGATCAGCCCCAGCATTTT
V: TRBV5-1; D: -; J: TRBJ1-1; size: -; CDR3: CASSLDGLNTEAFF; DNA: TGCGCCAGCAGCTTGGACGGGTTGAACACTGAAGCTTTCTTT
V: TRBV7-9; D: TRBD1; J: TRBJ1-2; size: -; CDR3: CASSPATGSLVYGYTF; DNA: TGTGCCAGCAGCCCCGCGACAGGGTCTTTGGTCTATGGCTACACCTTC
V: TRBV6-2/TRBV6-3; D: -; J: TRBJ1-1; size: -; CDR3: CASSYSGTTEAFF; DNA: TGTGCCAGCAGTTACTCTGGGACAACGGAAGCTTTCTTT
V: TRBV4-1; D: -; J: TRBJ1-1; size: -; CDR3: CASSQRDTYGEAFF; DNA: TGCGCCAGCAGCCAACGTGACACGTACGGTGAAGCTTTCTTT
V: TRBV20-1; D: -; J: TRBJ2-2; size: -; CDR3: CSASNVAANTGELFF; DNA: TGCAGTGCTAGTAATGTAGCGGCGAACACCGGGGAGCTGTTTTTT
V: TRBV27; D: TRBD1; J: TRBJ1-2; size: -; CDR3: CASSTDRADGYTF; DNA: TGTGCCAGCAGTACTGACAGGGCGGACGGCTACACCTTC
V: TRBV19; D: TRBD1; J: TRBJ2-7; size: -; CDR3: CASSIGRGLYEQYF; DNA: TGTGCCAGTAGTATAGGCAGGGGGCTCTACGAGCAGTACTTC
V: TRBV11-2; D: TRBD1; J: TRBJ2-7; size: -; CDR3: CASSLTRGPGEQYF; DNA: TGTGCCAGCAGCTTAACCAGGGGGCCAGGCGAGCAGTACTTC
V: TRBV5-1; D: TRBD1; J: TRBJ1-2; size: -; CDR3: CASSLTGTGGVGNYGYTF; DNA: TGCGCCAGCAGCTTGACCGGGACAGGGGGGGTAGGCAACTATGGCTACACCTTC
V: TRBV10-2; D: -; J: TRBJ1-2; size: -; CDR3: CASSDGGRSYGYTF; DNA: TGCGCCAGCAGTGATGGAGGGAGATCCTATGGCTACACCTTC